These T cell receptor beta chains were read from a single sample in a study of monozygotic twins with inflammatory bowel disease. Reprocessing the 5' RACE reads, TCRdb reports a single entry for every CDR3 protein and omits DNA. The sample data list about 380,000 distinct CDR3 sequences. Sequencing input: blood. These TCRs come from a human donor with ulcerative colitis or Crohn's disease, or a healthy co-twin of an affected twin (not recorded which). Each CDR3 is given with its conserved first and last residue.

v_call	j_call	cdr3_aa
TRBV20-1	TRBJ1-5	CSASGAAGNQPQHF
TRBV20-1	TRBJ1-5	CSASQGASSNQPQHF
TRBV20-1	TRBJ1-6	CSASFVVADNSPLHF
TRBV14	TRBJ1-2	CASSQDLRQARGYTF
TRBV7-3	TRBJ1-2	CASSLTGTAGRGGYTF
TRBV20-1	TRBJ1-1	CSARWGATNTEAFF
TRBV7-2	TRBJ2-5	CASSLVITGRETQYF
TRBV19	TRBJ1-1	CASRRQLNTEAFF
TRBV6-1	TRBJ1-4	CASSPRDRRNNEKLFF
TRBV12-3/TRBV12-4	TRBJ2-5	CASSPGLAGFSETQYF
TRBV6-1	TRBJ1-4	CASSFPPGQNEKLFF
TRBV20-1	TRBJ1-5	CSAWRGNQPQHF
TRBV2	TRBJ2-7	CASRDRGREQYF
TRBV27	TRBJ2-7	CASSFEGPPYEQYF
TRBV7-9	TRBJ1-4	CASSPPNEKLFF
TRBV4-1	TRBJ1-2	CASAGRGYGYTF
TRBV10-3	TRBJ2-7	CAISAAGGPSYEQYF
TRBV6-1	TRBJ1-2	CASWGGGRGYGYTF
TRBV24-1	TRBJ2-3	CATSVGSGGLTDTQYF
TRBV7-2	TRBJ1-3	CASSLGRNTIYF
TRBV20-1	TRBJ2-7	CSAGDRGSIYEQYF
TRBV20-1	TRBJ1-5	CSARKGDQPQHF
TRBV27	TRBJ2-4	CASSSAKNIQYF
TRBV5-6	TRBJ2-5	CASSSRQRGGAETQYF
TRBV15	TRBJ2-1	CATSRAGTGGIEQFF
TRBV12-2	TRBJ1-6	CASRLEGRSSYNSPLHF
TRBV4-1	TRBJ1-1	CASSQDPPEAFF
TRBV12-3/TRBV12-4	TRBJ1-1	CASSLLGRDTEAFF
TRBV2	TRBJ1-4	CASSEGGGNEKLFF
TRBV3-1	TRBJ2-3	CASGDGGFTDTQYF
TRBV20-1	TRBJ2-7	CSARGKFSGETYEQYF
TRBV19	TRBJ2-7	CASSTPGTATYEQYF
TRBV11-2	TRBJ2-2	CASNTGLRSTGELFF
TRBV5-5	TRBJ1-3	CASSPRGLSSGNTIYF
TRBV19	TRBJ1-1	CASRPTGTLTITEAFF
TRBV5-8	TRBJ2-6	CASSRTGSGANVLTF
TRBV7-9	TRBJ1-6	CASSLRLGTGGSPLHF
TRBV24-1	TRBJ2-3	CATSDETSGVASTDTQYF
TRBV12-3/TRBV12-4	TRBJ2-7	CASSLTVAQEQYF
TRBV20-1	TRBJ2-7	CSTVKSGGGLYEQYF
TRBV7-9	TRBJ2-7	CASSSKPPLHEQYF
TRBV6-6	TRBJ1-5	CASSGTDNQPQHF
TRBV12-3/TRBV12-4	TRBJ1-2	CASSFSGQTNYGYTF
TRBV7-7	TRBJ2-5	CASSSFGTSQTQYF
TRBV5-1	TRBJ2-2	CASSVKGQGATNTGELFF
TRBV19	TRBJ2-7	CASSPGTGAAMRQYF
TRBV5-1	TRBJ1-1	CASSLSGGNTEAFF
TRBV19	TRBJ2-6	CASSVTQDSYGANVLTF
TRBV18	TRBJ1-2	CASSPRTNPGGYTF
TRBV20-1	TRBJ1-6	CSASGQGDYSPLHF
TRBV15	TRBJ2-5	CATRAGAYQETQYF